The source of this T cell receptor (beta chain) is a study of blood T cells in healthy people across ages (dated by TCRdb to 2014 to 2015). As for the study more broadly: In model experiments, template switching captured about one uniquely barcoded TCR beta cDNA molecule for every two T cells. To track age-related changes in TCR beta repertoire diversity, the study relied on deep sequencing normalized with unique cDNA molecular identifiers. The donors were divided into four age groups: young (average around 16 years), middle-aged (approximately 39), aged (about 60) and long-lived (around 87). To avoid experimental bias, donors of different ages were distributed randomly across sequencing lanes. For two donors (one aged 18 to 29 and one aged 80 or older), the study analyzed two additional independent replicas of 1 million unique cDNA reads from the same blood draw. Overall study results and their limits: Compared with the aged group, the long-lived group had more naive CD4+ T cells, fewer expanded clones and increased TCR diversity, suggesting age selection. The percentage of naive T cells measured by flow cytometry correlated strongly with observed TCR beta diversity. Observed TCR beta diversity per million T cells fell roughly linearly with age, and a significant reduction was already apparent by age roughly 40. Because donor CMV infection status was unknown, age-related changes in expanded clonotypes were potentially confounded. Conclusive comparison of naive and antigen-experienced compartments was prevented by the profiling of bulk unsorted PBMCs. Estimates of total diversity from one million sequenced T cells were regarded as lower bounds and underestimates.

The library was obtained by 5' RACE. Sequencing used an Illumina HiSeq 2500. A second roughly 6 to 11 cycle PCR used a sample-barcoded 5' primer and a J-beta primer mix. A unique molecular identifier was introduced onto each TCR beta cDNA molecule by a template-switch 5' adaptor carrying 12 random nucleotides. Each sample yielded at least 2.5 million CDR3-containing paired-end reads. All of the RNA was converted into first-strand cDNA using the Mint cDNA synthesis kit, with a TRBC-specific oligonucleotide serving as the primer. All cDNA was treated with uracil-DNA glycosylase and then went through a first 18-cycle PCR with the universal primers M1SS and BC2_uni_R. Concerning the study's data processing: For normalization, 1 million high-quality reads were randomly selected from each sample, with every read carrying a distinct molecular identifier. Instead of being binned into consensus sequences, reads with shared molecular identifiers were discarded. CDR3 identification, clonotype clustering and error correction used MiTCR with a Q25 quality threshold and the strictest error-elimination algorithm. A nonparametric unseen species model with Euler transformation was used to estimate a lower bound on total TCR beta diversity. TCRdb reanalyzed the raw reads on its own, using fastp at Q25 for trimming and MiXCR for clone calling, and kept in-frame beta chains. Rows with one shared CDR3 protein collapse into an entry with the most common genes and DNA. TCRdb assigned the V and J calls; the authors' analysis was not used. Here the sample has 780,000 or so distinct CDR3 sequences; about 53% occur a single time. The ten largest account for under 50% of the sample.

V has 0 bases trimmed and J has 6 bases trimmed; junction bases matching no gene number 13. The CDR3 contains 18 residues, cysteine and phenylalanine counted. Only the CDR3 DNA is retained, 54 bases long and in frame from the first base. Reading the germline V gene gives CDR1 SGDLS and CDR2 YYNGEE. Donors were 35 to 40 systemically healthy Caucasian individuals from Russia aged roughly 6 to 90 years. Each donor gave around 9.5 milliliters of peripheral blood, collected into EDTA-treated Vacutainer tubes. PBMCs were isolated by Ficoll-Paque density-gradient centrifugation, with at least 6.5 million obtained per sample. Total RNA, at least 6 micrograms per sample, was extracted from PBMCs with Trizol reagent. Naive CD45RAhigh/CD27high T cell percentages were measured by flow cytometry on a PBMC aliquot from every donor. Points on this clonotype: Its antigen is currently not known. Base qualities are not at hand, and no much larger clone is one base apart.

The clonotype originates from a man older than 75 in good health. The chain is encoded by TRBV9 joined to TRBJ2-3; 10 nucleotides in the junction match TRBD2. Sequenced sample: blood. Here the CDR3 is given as CASSVEAASGSFRDTQYF. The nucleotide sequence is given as TGTGCCAGCAGCGTAGAGGCGGCTAGCGGGAGTTTCAGGGATACGCAGTATTTT.